This T cell receptor (beta chain) was profiled in a study of CXCR3-negative and CXCR3-positive naive CD8 T cells. Study context: Per library, roughly 1.4 +/- 0.3 million reads; roughly 150 million TRB reads overall. General observations from the study: Both naive subsets showed comparably high diversity, and memory CD8+ cells showed much lower diversity. Similar TRBV-TRBJ gene usage was seen in naive CXCR3-negative and CXCR3-positive cells, but not in memory cells.

Note on this clonotype: Its antigen is as yet unknown.

The TRB cDNA libraries were prepared by 5' RACE with UMI labels. TCRdb reprocessed the 5' RACE reads, keeping one entry per CDR3 protein, no DNA. Its clone listing holds some 66,000 distinct CDR3 sequences. The CDR3 extends over 13 amino acids. In germline, CDR1 is DFQATT, CDR2 SNEGSKA (reference sequence). Within the CD8+ T cell compartment, naive cells were CD45RO-CCR7+CD27+CD95-. The chain joins TRBV20-1 to TRBJ2-2. The sequenced sample was naive CXCR3- CD8+ T cells from blood. As for subset: CD45RO-CCR7+CD27+CD95- naive CD8+ T cells lacking CXCR3 (TNR3-). This clonotype was obtained from a human donor in good health. Some clones in this sample may be carry-over from other donors' samples. The CDR3 spells CSVRTANTGELFF.